This T cell receptor (beta chain) appears in the sequencing data of a study of cytomegalovirus exposure and HLA in healthy donors. Study-wide results and caveats: Earlier analysis found most TCR beta V segments productive about 87% or about 30% of the time. A later analysis reportedly found fewer N-insertions in an Asian-associated ancestry cluster than the roughly 670-donor mean. What a later analysis showed was that several of the most significant clusters appeared linked to common viral pathogens. Researchers reported that a few CMV-associated chains were confirmed in vitro as CMV antigen-specific.

Amplification used 60 Vbeta primers and 13 Jbeta primers. Libraries were prepared by immunoSEQ multiplex PCR; TCRdb keeps only in-frame clonotypes and omits some of them. The sample consists of some 110,000 clones, around 75% of them appearing once. V shed 0 bases and J shed 1 base, with 6 bases lying between them. The CDR3 length is 14 residues. CDR1 is SGHKS, CDR2 YYEKEE, per germline (reference sequence). Note on this clone: Its antigen remains unknown.

The J gene is TRBJ2-3, the V gene TRBV5-5; TRBD1 might be the D (6 bases). Sample: PBMCs. The sequence was collected from a female donor in good health and CMV-seronegative. The CDR3 is CASSLDRGTDTQYF. CDR3 bases: TGTGCCAGCAGCTTGGACAGGGGCACAGATACGCAGTATTTT.